The rows below give T cell receptor beta chains drawn from one sample of a study of blood T cell repertoires in COVID-19. Sequenced by immunoSEQ multiplex PCR; TCRdb stores in-frame clones only, minus some. The sample lists under 45,000 clones, roughly 80% occurring once. The specimen sequenced was peripheral blood. These receptors were collected from a human donor in a cohort sampled during active COVID-19. Each CDR3 is given with its conserved first and last residue. The D gene is left open where the match is weak. Clone size is stated in some rows and not others, as once, few, many or a class when expanded.

clone size: .; V gene: TRBV5-6; J gene: TRBJ2-5; D gene: .; CDR3 DNA: TGTGCCAGCAGCTTGTATGGCCAGGCTCAAGAGACCCAGTACTTC; CDR3 protein: CASSLYGQAQETQYF
clone size: medium-sized; V gene: TRBV15; J gene: TRBJ2-1; D gene: TRBD2; CDR3 DNA: TGTGCCACCAGCAGAGAGGGTTGGACTAGCGGGGGAAACAATGAGCAGTTCTTC; CDR3 protein: CATSREGWTSGGNNEQFF
clone size: .; V gene: TRBV28; J gene: TRBJ1-1; D gene: .; CDR3 DNA: TGTGCCAGCAGTTTTTCGGGTATTGGCACTGAAGCTTTCTTT; CDR3 protein: CASSFSGIGTEAFF
clone size: once; V gene: TRBV2; J gene: TRBJ2-5; D gene: TRBD2; CDR3 DNA: TGTGCCAGCAGTGAAGGACTAGCGGGGCATATAGAGACCCAGTACTTC; CDR3 protein: CASSEGLAGHIETQYF
clone size: .; V gene: TRBV2; J gene: TRBJ1-4; D gene: .; CDR3 DNA: TGTGCCAGCAGTGAAGGGCCCTGGGGGGGGCAGTCTGAAAAACTGTTTTTT; CDR3 protein: CASSEGPWGGQSEKLFF
clone size: once; V gene: TRBV29-1; J gene: TRBJ2-5; D gene: .; CDR3 DNA: TGCAGCCCCACCCGACTGCTGGGGGGGACCCAGTACTTC; CDR3 protein: CSPTRLLGGTQYF
clone size: .; V gene: TRBV5-8; J gene: TRBJ2-7; D gene: TRBD2; CDR3 DNA: TGTGCCAGCACCATGGGACTAGCGGGGGAGAACGAGCAGTACTTC; CDR3 protein: CASTMGLAGENEQYF
clone size: .; V gene: TRBV7-3; J gene: TRBJ2-3; D gene: TRBD2; CDR3 DNA: TGTGCCAGCAGCCCAAGAGCGGGGGGGCCCACAGATACGCAGTATTTT; CDR3 protein: CASSPRAGGPTDTQYF
clone size: .; V gene: TRBV5-1; J gene: TRBJ1-5; D gene: .; CDR3 DNA: TGCGCCAGCAGCTTGGGTGCGGCTAGCAATCAGCCCCAGCATTTT; CDR3 protein: CASSLGAASNQPQHF
clone size: .; V gene: TRBV4-1; J gene: TRBJ1-1; D gene: TRBD1; CDR3 DNA: TGCGCCAGCAGCCAAGACGTCGACAGGGTGGATGCTTTCTTT; CDR3 protein: CASSQDVDRVDAFF